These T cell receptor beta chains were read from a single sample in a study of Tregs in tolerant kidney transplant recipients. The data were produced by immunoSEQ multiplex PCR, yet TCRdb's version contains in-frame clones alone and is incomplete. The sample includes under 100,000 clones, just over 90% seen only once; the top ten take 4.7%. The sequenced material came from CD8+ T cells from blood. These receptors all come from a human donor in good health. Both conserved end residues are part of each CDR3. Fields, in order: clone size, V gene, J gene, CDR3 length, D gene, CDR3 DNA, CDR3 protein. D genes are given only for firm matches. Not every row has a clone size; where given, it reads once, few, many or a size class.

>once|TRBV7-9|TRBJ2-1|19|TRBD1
TGTGCCAGCAGCTCCACTCTTGAAATACAGGGGTGGTCTCGGAATGAGCAGTTCTTC
CASSSTLEIQGWSRNEQFF
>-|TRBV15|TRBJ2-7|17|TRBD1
TGTGCCACCAGCAGACCGGGACAGGGGGTCCCTAGCTACGAGCAGTACTTC
CATSRPGQGVPSYEQYF
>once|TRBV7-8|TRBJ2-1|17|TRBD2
TGTGCCAGCAGCCCCGGACCGGGACTAGGGGGATCGGTTGAGCAGTTCTTC
CASSPGPGLGGSVEQFF
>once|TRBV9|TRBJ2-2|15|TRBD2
TGTGCCAGCAGCCCCAGCGGGGTGAACACCGGGGAGCTGTTTTTT
CASSPSGVNTGELFF
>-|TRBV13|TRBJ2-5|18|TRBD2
TGTGCCAGCAGCTTAACGACGGCTAGCGGGAGTGTGCGTGAGACCCAGTACTTC
CASSLTTASGSVRETQYF
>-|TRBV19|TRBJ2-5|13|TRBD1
TGTGCCAGTAGTCTAGGACAGGTGAAGACCCAGTACTTC
CASSLGQVKTQYF
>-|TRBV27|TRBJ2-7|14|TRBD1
TGTGCCAGCAGCCCAAACAGGGGGCTCTACGAGCAGTACTTC
CASSPNRGLYEQYF
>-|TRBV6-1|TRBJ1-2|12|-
TGTGCCAGCAGTGACTCCTCATATGGCTACACCTTC
CASSDSSYGYTF
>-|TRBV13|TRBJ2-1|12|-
TGTGCCAGCAGCCCGGACGGGAGTGGGCAGTTCTTC
CASSPDGSGQFF
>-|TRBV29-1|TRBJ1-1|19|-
TGCAGCGTTGAAGGTAGGGGGTTTTCCAGGGGTTTAATTCACACTGAAGCTTTCTTT
CSVEGRGFSRGLIHTEAFF
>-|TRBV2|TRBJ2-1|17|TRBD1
TGTGCCAGCTACTCACGGGACAGCCGGGCCGATTACAATGAGCAGTTCTTC
CASYSRDSRADYNEQFF
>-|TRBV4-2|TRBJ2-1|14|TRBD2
TGTGCCAGCAGCCAAGATCCAGCGGGGACTGAGCAGTTCTTC
CASSQDPAGTEQFF
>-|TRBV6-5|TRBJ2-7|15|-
TGTGCCAGCAGTTACTCCGTCGGACAGTTCTACGAGCAGTACTTC
CASSYSVGQFYEQYF
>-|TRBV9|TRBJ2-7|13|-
TGTGCCAGCAGCCCCCCGCGTTCTTCTCAGCAGTACTTC
CASSPPRSSQQYF
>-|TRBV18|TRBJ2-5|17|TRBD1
TGTGCCAGCTCACCGGCCGGAACAGGGGAAAAGACAGAGACCCAGTACTTC
CASSPAGTGEKTETQYF
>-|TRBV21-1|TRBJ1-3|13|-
TGTGCCACCTGGGCCCGGTCTGGAAACACCATATATTTT
CATWARSGNTIYF
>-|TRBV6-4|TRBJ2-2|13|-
TGTGCCAGCAAAGCTGGGGTTGGCGGGGAGCTGTTTTTT
CASKAGVGGELFF
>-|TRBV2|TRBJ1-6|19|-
TGTGCCAGCAGTGAAGCGCAGTGGAGGGGTGGGTCCTATAATTCACCCCTCCACTTT
CASSEAQWRGGSYNSPLHF
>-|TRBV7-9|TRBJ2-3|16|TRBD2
TGTGCCAGCAGCTTAGTAACTAGCGCTCGCACAGATACGCAGTATTTT
CASSLVTSARTDTQYF
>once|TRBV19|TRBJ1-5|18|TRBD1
TGTGCCAGTAGTACCCTGACAGGGGTCCTATATAGCAATCAGCCCCAGCATTTT
CASSTLTGVLYSNQPQHF
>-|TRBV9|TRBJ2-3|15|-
TGTGCCAGCAGCGTAGGGGGGCGGAGCACAGATACGCAGTATTTT
CASSVGGRSTDTQYF
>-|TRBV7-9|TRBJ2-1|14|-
TGTGCCAGCAGGGATACGGTGCCCCCGGGTGAGCAGTTCTTC
CASRDTVPPGEQFF
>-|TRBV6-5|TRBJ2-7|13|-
TGTGCCAGCAGTTCCGGTGAGGCCCGGCTGCGGTACTTC
CASSSGEARLRYF
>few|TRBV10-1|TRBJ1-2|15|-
TGCGCCAGCAGTGAGTCCAGGGGTCCTAACTATGGCTACACCTTC
CASSESRGPNYGYTF
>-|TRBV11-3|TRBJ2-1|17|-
TGTGCCAGCAGCTTAGAATTCGGGCCGAGCTCCTACAATGAGCAGTTCTTC
CASSLEFGPSSYNEQFF
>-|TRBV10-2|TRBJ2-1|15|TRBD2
TGCGCCAGCAGTGTTCCAGCGGGGACCTACAATGAGCAGTTCTTC
CASSVPAGTYNEQFF
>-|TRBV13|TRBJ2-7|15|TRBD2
TGTGCCAGCAGCTATTTAGCGGGAGGATCAATCGAGCAGTACTTC
CASSYLAGGSIEQYF
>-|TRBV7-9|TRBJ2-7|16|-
TGTGCCAGCAGCTTAGTTACCGGCAGTGGTGCCTACGAGCAGTACTTC
CASSLVTGSGAYEQYF
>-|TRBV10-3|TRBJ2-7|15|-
TGTGCCGTCCTCGATCGCGCGGGGGCCCACTACGAGCAGTACTTC
CAVLDRAGAHYEQYF
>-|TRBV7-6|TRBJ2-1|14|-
TGTGCCAGCAGCTTAGAGGGGGATTACAATGAGCAGTTCTTC
CASSLEGDYNEQFF
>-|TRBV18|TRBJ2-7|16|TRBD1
TGTGCCAGCTCACGCGCCGGGACAGGACGGACCTACGAGCAGTACTTC
CASSRAGTGRTYEQYF
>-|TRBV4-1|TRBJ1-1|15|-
TGCGCCAGCAGCCTCCGGGAGGACCCCGGGGGTGAAGCTTTCTTT
CASSLREDPGGEAFF
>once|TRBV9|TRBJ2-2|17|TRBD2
TGTGCCAGCAGCCCGAGGCGGACTAGCGGGAACACCGGGGAGCTGTTTTTT
CASSPRRTSGNTGELFF
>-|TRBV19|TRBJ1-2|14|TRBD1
TGTGCCAGCACAAGGACAGGGTTAAACTATGGCTACACCTTC
CASTRTGLNYGYTF
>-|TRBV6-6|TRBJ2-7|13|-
TGTGCCAGCAGTTACGACGGCACCTACGAGCAGTACTTC
CASSYDGTYEQYF
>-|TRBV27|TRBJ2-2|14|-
TGTGCCAGCAGTGTGGGGGATAACACCGGGGAGCTGTTTTTT
CASSVGDNTGELFF
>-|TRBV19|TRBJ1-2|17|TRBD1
TGTGCCAGTAGTATTTGGACAGGGGGCGAATATAACTATGGCTACACCTTC
CASSIWTGGEYNYGYTF
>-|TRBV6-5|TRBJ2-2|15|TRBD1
TGTGCCAGCAGTTACGGGACAGGGAACACCGGGGAGCTGTTTTTT
CASSYGTGNTGELFF
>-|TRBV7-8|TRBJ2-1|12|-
TGTGCCAGCAGCTTAGAGTCGGGGGAGCAGTTCTTC
CASSLESGEQFF
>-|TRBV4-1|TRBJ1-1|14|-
TGCGCCAGCAGCCCTGAGGCCATGAACACTGAAGCTTTCTTT
CASSPEAMNTEAFF
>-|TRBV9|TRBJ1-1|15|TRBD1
TGTGCCAGCAGCCATCAACAGGGGGAGAGAACTGAAGCTTTCTTT
CASSHQQGERTEAFF